The rows below give T cell receptor beta chains drawn from one sample of a study of T cell responses to AZD1222 COVID-19 vaccine. TCRdb keeps only in-frame clones here, not all; method: immunoSEQ multiplex PCR. The sample gives about 120,000 clones, 80% to 95% of which show up once; 14% to 15% is in the top ten. The material was peripheral blood, obtained on day 0 of AZD1222 vaccination. Every receptor here comes from an adult in good health. The CDR3 runs from the conserved cysteine through the conserved F or W. The D gene is left open where the match is weak. Some rows have no size entry. The others give once, few or many, or a class for an expanded clone.

j_gene: TRBJ1-1
v_gene: TRBV6-6
d_gene: -
abundance: -
CDR3aa: CASSQQDSDTEAFF
CDR3nt: TGTGCCAGCAGTCAACAGGACAGTGACACTGAAGCTTTCTTT

j_gene: TRBJ2-7
v_gene: TRBV2
d_gene: -
abundance: -
CDR3aa: CASIKDSTYEQYF
CDR3nt: TGTGCCAGCATCAAGGACAGCACCTACGAGCAGTACTTC

j_gene: TRBJ1-4
v_gene: TRBV2
d_gene: TRBD1
abundance: few
CDR3aa: CASRKQGARSNEKLFF
CDR3nt: TGTGCCAGCAGAAAACAGGGGGCGCGTTCTAATGAAAAACTGTTTTTT

j_gene: TRBJ2-7
v_gene: TRBV28
d_gene: -
abundance: -
CDR3aa: CASRSGTVVQKQYF
CDR3nt: TGTGCCAGCAGGTCCGGGACGGTGGTCCAAAAGCAGTACTTC

j_gene: TRBJ1-6
v_gene: TRBV10-3
d_gene: TRBD1
abundance: once
CDR3aa: CAISPTGEGSPLHF
CDR3nt: TGTGCCATCAGCCCCACAGGGGAAGGATCACCCCTCCACTTT

j_gene: TRBJ1-5
v_gene: TRBV6-1
d_gene: -
abundance: -
CDR3aa: CASSEAISGLQPQHF
CDR3nt: TGTGCCAGCAGTGAAGCGATTTCGGGGCTTCAGCCCCAGCATTTT

j_gene: TRBJ2-7
v_gene: TRBV15
d_gene: TRBD1
abundance: -
CDR3aa: CATSRDEFVRGQGAREQYF
CDR3nt: TGTGCCACCAGCAGAGATGAGTTTGTTCGGGGACAGGGGGCTCGCGAGCAGTACTTC

j_gene: TRBJ2-5
v_gene: TRBV9
d_gene: -
abundance: -
CDR3aa: CASSVSGHRDRETQYF
CDR3nt: TGTGCCAGCAGCGTATCGGGACACCGAGATAGAGAGACCCAGTACTTC

j_gene: TRBJ2-5
v_gene: TRBV6-5
d_gene: -
abundance: -
CDR3aa: CASREETQYF
CDR3nt: TGTGCCAGCAGAGAAGAGACCCAGTACTTC

j_gene: TRBJ2-1
v_gene: TRBV7-9
d_gene: -
abundance: -
CDR3aa: CASILYNEQFF
CDR3nt: TGTGCCAGCATTCTGTACAATGAGCAGTTCTTC

j_gene: TRBJ2-3
v_gene: TRBV7-2
d_gene: TRBD1
abundance: few
CDR3aa: CASSLAGTGGTDTQYF
CDR3nt: TGTGCCAGCAGCTTAGCCGGGACAGGGGGCACAGATACGCAGTATTTT

j_gene: TRBJ1-2
v_gene: TRBV4-1
d_gene: TRBD1
abundance: -
CDR3aa: CASSQDRGTGNGYTF
CDR3nt: TGCGCCAGCAGCCAAGATAGGGGGACAGGGAATGGCTACACCTTC

j_gene: TRBJ1-6
v_gene: TRBV7-2
d_gene: -
abundance: -
CDR3aa: CASSPDRPHSNSPLHF
CDR3nt: TGTGCCAGCAGCCCGGACAGACCTCACTCTAATTCACCCCTCCACTTT

j_gene: TRBJ2-3
v_gene: TRBV2
d_gene: TRBD2
abundance: -
CDR3aa: CASSATSGVTDTQYF
CDR3nt: TGTGCCAGCAGTGCTACTAGCGGGGTCACAGATACGCAGTATTTT

j_gene: TRBJ1-5
v_gene: TRBV5-4
d_gene: -
abundance: -
CDR3aa: CASSLDGNSNQPQHF
CDR3nt: TGTGCCAGCAGCTTGGATGGGAATAGCAATCAGCCCCAGCATTTT